This entry features one T cell receptor (beta chain) sequence. The sample belongs to a study of identical twins. J was trimmed by 7 bases and V by 8 bases; bases with no gene match: 14. The CDR3 totals 17 residues. Germline assignment: CDR1 LNHNV and CDR2 YYDKDF (reference sequence). With template switching, a universal primer site was added, and the cDNA carried unique molecular identifiers. TCRdb re-called the 5' RACE reads through MiXCR, storing one row per CDR3 protein. Among 500,000 to 550,000 distinct CDR3 sequences listed, about 20% were seen once. This same sample was also taken into another study, of yellow fever vaccine responses in identical twins.

Sequences were obtained from CD4+ T cells sorted from blood. The rearrangement links TRBV15 to TRBJ2-2, with 12 bases lining up with TRBD2. The sequence derives from a woman younger than 35 in good health. CDR3 sequence: CATGKRATSGGSGELFF. The CDR3 DNA reads as TGTGCCACCGGGAAGAGGGCGACTAGCGGGGGAAGCGGGGAGCTGTTTTTT.